Given below is one TCR beta chain in context. Its antigen remains unidentified. CDR1 and CDR2 (germline): MNHEY, SVGAGI. V was shortened by 4 bases and J by 6 bases, with 7 bases between the two germline ends. The CDR3 spans 12 residues. This sample was taken from a study of cytomegalovirus exposure and HLA in healthy donors. Broader study findings: Some V segments, including TRBV6-2 and TRBV6-3, were excluded as indistinguishable.

The PCR employed 60 Vbeta primers together with 13 Jbeta primers. TCRdb's copy holds only in-frame clones and misses some; the assay was immunoSEQ multiplex PCR. The sample yields about 120,000 clones, around four fifths seen once. J is TRBJ2-1 and V is TRBV6-5; D gene ambiguous. Sequencing used PBMCs. The receptor was isolated from a man aged 25 to 40 in good health and CMV-seropositive. The CDR3 loop reads CASSSDSNEQFF. CDR3 in DNA: TGTGCCAGCAGTTCTGACTCCAATGAGCAGTTCTTC.